The 29 T cell receptor beta chains presented below share a single source sample, sequenced in a study of tumor-infiltrating lymphocytes in oesophageal squamous cell carcinoma. Each CDR3 protein is one row after TCRdb ran MiXCR on the PCR reads. The sample shows 20,000 or so distinct CDR3 sequences, around 41% of them seen only once. Sequences were obtained from esophageal tumor tissue. The receptor source for this set is a male donor with esophageal squamous cell carcinoma.

The CDR3 protein is CASSFSAGSQETQYF. The CDR3 nucleotides read TGTGCCAGCAGCTTCTCGGCCGGGAGTCAAGAGACCCAGTACTTC. The chain has TRBV7-2 and TRBJ2-5, with D possibly being TRBD2 (6 bases). V lost 3 bases and J lost 2, with 13 bases in between. Per germline, CDR1 SGHTA and CDR2 FQGNSA. The length of the CDR3 is 15 residues.

V and J are TRBV7-2 and TRBJ2-3; D not certain. The J call is in doubt because the DNA end fits TRBJ2-5 better. CDR1 and CDR2 (germline): SGHTA, FQGNSA. The CDR3 loop spans 12 amino acids. The CDR3 protein is CASSPLRGTQYF. Written as DNA, the CDR3 is TGTGCCAGCAGCCCCTTGCGAGGGACCCAGTACTTC.

This clonotype was observed at least ten times. The gene calls are TRBV20-1 and TRBJ2-1; D call uncertain. The V and J ends lost 4 bases and 4 bases respectively, with 14 bases between them. Germline CDR1 and CDR2: DFQATT and SNEGSKA (reference sequence). This CDR3 comprises 14 residues. The CDR3 bases are TGCAGTGCTATGGCCAGACTGACATACAATGAGCAGTTCTTC. It encodes CSAMARLTYNEQFF.

This clonotype was observed many times. V is TRBV7-8 and J is TRBJ2-5, with a tentative D call TRBD1 (6 bases). The length of the CDR3 is 15 residues. CDR1 is SGHVS and CDR2 is FQNEAQ in the germline V gene. V shed 0 bases and J shed 4 bases, with 12 bases lying between them. In nucleotides, the CDR3 is TGTGCCAGCAGCTTAGCCAGGGGTGGCGGAGAGACCCAGTACTTC. Translated: CASSLARGGGETQYF. Drawing the rest from reference TRBV7-8 and TRBJ2-5, the complete variable domain is GAGVSQSPRYKVAKRGQDVALRCDPISGHVSLFWYQQALGQGPEFLTYFQNEAQLDKSGLPSDRFFAERPEGSVSTLKIQRTQQEDSAVYLCASSLARGGGETQYFGPGTRLLVL.

The V call is TRBV7-3, the J call TRBJ2-3; 12 bases fit TRBD2. Germline assignment: CDR1 SGHTA and CDR2 FQGTGA. V trimming: 1 base; J trimming: 2 bases; junction bases outside the gene matches: 1. The CDR3 spans 16 residues. CDR3 amino acids: CASSLRLAGDTDTQYF. The CDR3 DNA reads TGTGCCAGCAGCTTAAGACTAGCGGGGGACACAGATACGCAGTATTTT.

This clonotype has ten or more counts. J is TRBJ2-5 and V is TRBV6-1, with D possibly being TRBD2 (6 bases). The CDR3 sequence is 12 residues long. Germline V gives CDR1 MNHNS, CDR2 SASEGT. The germline V and J ends were trimmed by 10 bases and 4 bases, with 13 bases remaining between them. The CDR3 DNA sequence: TGTGCCACGGGCGGGGCAGCAGAGACCCAGTACTTC. Translation: CATGGAAETQYF.

The V gene is TRBV7-8, the J gene TRBJ1-1; D gene uncertain. The CDR3 has 13 residues. The V end was cut by 5 bases, the J end by 0 bases, with 7 bases between. The germline V gene has CDR1 SGHVS and CDR2 FQNEAQ. The CDR3 region has the DNA TGTGCCAGCAGCGCCTTTATGAACACTGAAGCTTTCTTT. Translation: CASSAFMNTEAFF.

This clonotype showed up many times. CDR3 in DNA: TGTGCCAGCAGCCAAGATAAAGGGACAGGGGGCGCCTACGAGCAGTACTTC. Amino acid sequence: CASSQDKGTGGAYEQYF. This sequence joins TRBV4-2 and TRBJ2-7, with 12 bases lining up with TRBD1. This CDR3 comprises 17 residues. Looked up from germline, CDR1 is LGHNA and CDR2 is YNFKEQ. J gave up 2 bases and V 0 bases, and 5 bases lay outside the gene matches.

In regard to this clonotype: An end of the junction differs from the germline gene, which may be a read error. This chain links TRBV7-6 with TRBJ2-5, with D tentatively TRBD1 or TRBD2 (7 bases each). Looked up from germline, CDR1 is SGHVS and CDR2 is FNYEAQ. This CDR3 has 15 amino acids. DNA for the CDR3: TGTGCTAGCAGCAGGGGGGGGGGGACCAAAGAGACCCAGTACTTC. Its protein product is CASSRGGGTKETQYF. The whole variable domain, filled in from reference TRBV7-6 and TRBJ2-5, reads GAGVSQSPRYKVTKRGQDVALRCDPISGHVSLYWYRQALGQGPEFLTYFNYEAQQDKSGLPNDRFSAERPEGSISTLTIQRTEQRDSAMYRCASSRGGGTKETQYFGPGTRLLVL.

This sequence joins TRBV6-2 or TRBV6-3 and TRBJ1-2; D gene unclear. This CDR3 spans 13 amino acids. Looked up from germline, CDR1 is MNHEY and CDR2 is SVGEGT. V was shortened by 2 bases and J by 4 bases, with 8 bases between the two germline ends. The CDR3, as DNA: TGTGCCAGCAGTTACGCCCGAGGCTATGGCTACACCTTC. Residues: CASSYARGYGYTF.

Sample share makes this clonotype medium-sized. J is TRBJ1-1 and V is TRBV7-3, with D unresolved. Germline V CDR1 and CDR2: SGHTA, FQGTGA. Trimming took off 1 base at V and 4 bases at J, with 7 bases between the two ends. The CDR3 is made up of 13 amino acids. CDR3 loop: CASSLIGLTEAFF. The DNA for the CDR3 is TGTGCCAGCAGCTTAATAGGGCTCACTGAAGCTTTCTTT.

This clonotype appeared a few times. The chain uses TRBV12-3 or TRBV12-4 and TRBJ2-5, with D perhaps TRBD2 (6 bases). This CDR3 is 14 amino acids long. The germline V and J ends were trimmed by 0 bases and 5 bases, with 10 bases remaining between them. The CDR3 here is CASSLAGGGETQYF. The DNA of the CDR3 is TGTGCCAGCAGTTTAGCGGGAGGTGGGGAGACCCAGTACTTC.

This clonotype has more than one count but fewer than ten. A single base separates this from a much larger clone, so it may be a read error. The chain combines TRBV7-2 with TRBJ2-7; 10 bases align to TRBD2. V gave up 5 bases and J gave up 7 bases; unmatched junction bases: 11. Germline V gives CDR1 SGHTA, CDR2 FQGNSA. This CDR3 is 15 amino acids long. CDR3 protein: CASSVTSGVNNEQYF. The CDR3 coding sequence is TGTGCCAGCAGCGTCACTAGCGGGGTTAACAATGAGCAGTACTTC. Full variable domain (remainder filled in from reference TRBV7-2 and TRBJ2-7): GAGVSQSPSNKVTEKGKDVELRCDPISGHTALYWYRQSLGQGLEFLIYFQGNSAPDKSGLPSDRFSAERTGGSVSTLTIQRTQQEDSAVYLCASSVTSGVNNEQYFGPGTRLTVT.

Ten or more counts support this clonotype. This chain links TRBV10-1 with TRBJ2-7; 9 bases fit TRBD1. Germline trimming cut 3 bases from V and 2 bases from J; bases unmatched to any gene: 5. Germline V gene data show CDR1 as WNHNN and CDR2 as SYGVQD (reference sequence). This CDR3 is 15 amino acids long. The CDR3 region is CASSDGTGPAYEQYF. DNA of the CDR3: TGCGCCAGCAGTGATGGGACAGGGCCCGCCTACGAGCAGTACTTC.

This sequence joins TRBV5-1 and TRBJ2-7, with D possibly called TRBD1 or TRBD2 (7 bases each). The better agreement between TRBJ2-5 and the DNA end casts doubt on the J call. This CDR3 comprises 16 residues. From germline, CDR1 is SGHRS and CDR2 YFSETQ. CDR3 sequence (DNA): TGCGCCAGCAGTCCCAGGGGGGGCGGACCGTCAGAGACCCAGTACTTC. Its protein is CASSPRGGGPSETQYF.

This clonotype was seen at least ten times. V is TRBV27 and J is TRBJ2-1, with 7 bases matching TRBD1. Germline lookup yields CDR1 MNHEY and CDR2 SMNVEV (reference sequence). Germline trimming cut 6 bases from V and 3 bases from J; bases unmatched to any gene: 11. The CDR3 is 16 amino acids. The CDR3 bases are TGTGCCAGCAGCCTAGGAGGACAGGCGTTCTACAATGAGCAGTTCTTC. Amino acids: CASSLGGQAFYNEQFF.

The rearrangement uses TRBV12-5 and TRBJ1-1; 7 positions agree with TRBD1. The CDR3 length is 13 residues. Trimming took 2 bases from V and 5 from J; bases not matched to a gene: 2. The germline V gene has CDR1 LGHNT and CDR2 FRNRAP. The CDR3 nucleotides are TGTGCTAGTGGTTTGTACAGGGGTACTGAAGCTTTCTTT. The encoded protein is CASGLYRGTEAFF.

By sample share, this clonotype is medium-sized (0.01 to 0.1%). The chain has TRBV7-3 and TRBJ1-2; tentatively, D is TRBD1 (5 bases). V was clipped by 5 bases and J by 8 bases, with 15 bases between them. Germline CDR1 and CDR2: SGHTA and FQGTGA. The CDR3 length is 13 residues. In nucleotides, the CDR3 is TGTGCCAGCAGCCCCGGGGGAGGCGGAGGCTACACCTTC. Translation: CASSPGGGGGYTF.

This clonotype has a handful of counts. The rearrangement joins TRBV7-2 to TRBJ2-7; 9 nucleotides line up with TRBD1. The end of the DNA aligns better with TRBJ2-1, so the J call may be wrong. CDR3 length: 17 residues. From germline, CDR1 is SGHTA and CDR2 FQGNSA. CDR3 amino acids: CASSLPTGTGNYNEQFF. The CDR3 DNA reads as TGTGCCAGCAGCCTTCCCACCGGGACAGGGAATTACAATGAGCAGTTCTTC.

This clonotype was counted between two and nine times. This chain uses TRBV10-3 with TRBJ2-5; either TRBD1 or TRBD2 may fit D (5 bases each). Near its end, the DNA agrees better with TRBJ2-1, so the J call may be wrong. The CDR3 is made up of 19 amino acids. The germline V gene has CDR1 ENHRY and CDR2 SYGVKD. The CDR3 region is CAISVINFGDLRSTDTQFF. As DNA, the CDR3 is TGTGCCATCAGTGTGATTAATTTTGGGGACCTTCGAAGCACAGATACGCAGTTCTTC.

This clonotype was picked up many times. The V gene is TRBV27, the J gene TRBJ2-6; possibly TRBD1 for D (5 bases). The CDR3 loop spans 15 amino acids. Germline loops: CDR1 MNHEY, CDR2 SMNVEV (reference sequence). The V end lost 5 bases, the J end lost 0 bases, and 8 bases lay between the germline ends. CDR3 sequence (DNA): TGTGCCAGCAGTCGCACAGGCTCTGGGGCCAACGTCCTGACTTTC. This sequence encodes CASSRTGSGANVLTF.

This chain links TRBV6-1 with TRBJ1-3, with D perhaps TRBD1 (5 bases). The germline V gene encodes CDR1 MNHNS and CDR2 SASEGT. The V gene lost 4 bases and the J gene lost 4 bases, with 8 bases spanning the gap. This CDR3 spans 13 amino acids. The CDR3 DNA reads TGTGCCAGCAGTGGTGACAGCGGAAACACCATATATTTT. Translating it yields CASSGDSGNTIYF.

The gene calls are TRBV7-3 and TRBJ2-7, with 8 bases aligning to TRBD1. The J call may not be correct, given that the DNA end is closer to TRBJ2-5. CDR1 and CDR2 from the germline V gene are SGHTA and FQGTGA. The length of the CDR3 is 13 residues. For the CDR3, the DNA is TGTGCCAGCAGTGGACAGGGCGGGGAGACCCAGTACTTC. The encoded protein is CASSGQGGETQYF.

The chain couples TRBV28 to TRBJ1-2; perhaps TRBD1 as D (6 bases). The CDR3 covers 13 residues. Germline V gene sequence: CDR1 MDHEN, CDR2 SYDVKM. The V and J ends lost 6 bases and 5 bases respectively, with 13 bases between them. CDR3 nucleotides: TGTGCCAGCAGGGCCGGGACACCGTATGGCTACACCTTC. It encodes CASRAGTPYGYTF.

Ten or more counts support this clonotype. This chain connects TRBV7-9 to TRBJ2-7; a possible D gene is TRBD1 (5 bases). The CDR3 extends over 13 amino acids. Germline CDR1 and CDR2: SEHNR and FQNEAQ (reference sequence). Trimming stripped 8 bases from V and 2 bases from J, with 13 bases between. This CDR3 is CASGRVGPYEQYF. The CDR3 region has the DNA TGTGCCAGCGGCAGGGTAGGACCCTACGAGCAGTACTTC.

The sample holds a few counts of this clonotype. At one of its ends the junction is not consistent with the germline gene, which may arise from a read error. The chain has TRBV7-6 and TRBJ2-5; 10 bases match TRBD2. This CDR3 is built from 13 residues. Germline-derived CDR1 and CDR2 are SGHVS and FNYEAQ. The CDR3 coding sequence is TGTGCTAGCAGCTTAGCGGGGGGAGAGACCCAGTACTTC. Translated: CASSLAGGETQYF.

The chain is built from TRBV7-9 and TRBJ2-1, with 12 bases fitting TRBD2. Losses at the gene ends were 0 bases for V and 8 bases for J; bases not matched to a gene: 5. This CDR3 is 16 amino acids long. CDR1 and CDR2 from the germline V gene are SEHNR and FQNEAQ (reference sequence). The CDR3 is CASSLALAGGLDEQFF. DNA for the CDR3: TGTGCCAGCAGCTTAGCTCTAGCGGGAGGGTTAGATGAGCAGTTCTTC. The full variable domain, with the rest looked up from reference TRBV7-9 and TRBJ2-1, is DTGVSQNPRHKITKRGQNVTFRCDPISEHNRLYWYRQTLGQGPEFLTYFQNEAQLEKSRLLSDRFSAERPKGSFSTLEIQRTEQGDSAMYLCASSLALAGGLDEQFFGPGTRLTVL.

This chain joins TRBV11-1 and TRBJ1-2; TRBD1 agrees at 7 bases. Germline loops: CDR1 SGHAT, CDR2 FQDESV (reference sequence). The trim removed 5 bases at V and 7 bases at J, leaving 13 bases unmatched. This CDR3 spans 15 amino acids. For the CDR3, the DNA is TGTGCCAGCAGCCTCGGGACAGTCCTCGTGGGTGGCTACACCTTC. Translating gives CASSLGTVLVGGYTF.

The V gene is TRBV7-9, the J gene TRBJ2-1; D gene ambiguous. V dropped 5 bases and J dropped 3 bases, with 17 bases sitting between them. Germline CDR1 and CDR2: SEHNR and FQNEAQ (reference sequence). This CDR3 is 16 amino acids long. The chain's CDR3 is CASSKSGRFLYNEQFF. The DNA of the CDR3 is TGTGCCAGCAGCAAAAGTGGGCGGTTTCTCTACAATGAGCAGTTCTTC.